This record concerns one T cell receptor (beta chain) sequence. An end of the junction does not agree with germline; a read error may underlie this. Per germline, CDR1 DFQATT and CDR2 SNEGSKA (reference sequence). The CDR3 is 15 residues long. Unique molecular identifiers were incorporated into the prepared TCRbeta library. Each CDR3 protein gets one entry after TCRdb re-called the PCR reads with MiXCR. The table lists approximately 250,000 distinct CDR3 sequences, 7.5% to 10% of them singletons. The data stem from a study of T-cell reconstitution after alpha-beta-depleted transplantation in children.

This chain joins TRBV20-1 and TRBJ2-4; perhaps TRBD1 as D (6 bases). The sequencing used PBMCs from the stem cell graft donor, collected from the stem cell graft. This sequence was found in a human donor who donated a stem cell graft to a child with SCID. In DNA form, the CDR3 reads TGCAGTGCTAGATTGGCAGGGGCCACCGACAACATTCTGTACTTC. Translated, it gives CSARLAGATDNILYF.